This TCR beta chain is drawn from a study of post-analysis software for immune sequencing data. Study-wide findings and caveats: About five TRBV segments, including TRBV5-6, TRBV5-1 and TRBV20-1, were more frequent in patients than controls.

Remarks on this clonotype: What it recognizes is unknown.

Presence of unique molecular identifiers characterized the TCR beta cDNA libraries. TCRdb reprocessed the PCR reads via MiXCR and lists one record per CDR3 protein. The table has a few hundred thousand distinct CDR3 sequences, about a third seen once. CDR1 and CDR2 from the germline V gene are SGHTA and FQGNSA. V was clipped by 5 bases and J by 0 bases, with 14 bases between them. The length of the CDR3 is 15 residues. What was sequenced was blood. This sequence was found in a girl aged 10 to 17 with multiple sclerosis. This rearrangement joins TRBV7-2 to TRBJ2-7, with a possible D match to TRBD2 (6 bases). The CDR3 protein is CASSPSRDFSYEQYF. The CDR3 DNA sequence: TGTGCCAGCAGCCCAAGTCGGGACTTCTCCTACGAGCAGTACTTC.